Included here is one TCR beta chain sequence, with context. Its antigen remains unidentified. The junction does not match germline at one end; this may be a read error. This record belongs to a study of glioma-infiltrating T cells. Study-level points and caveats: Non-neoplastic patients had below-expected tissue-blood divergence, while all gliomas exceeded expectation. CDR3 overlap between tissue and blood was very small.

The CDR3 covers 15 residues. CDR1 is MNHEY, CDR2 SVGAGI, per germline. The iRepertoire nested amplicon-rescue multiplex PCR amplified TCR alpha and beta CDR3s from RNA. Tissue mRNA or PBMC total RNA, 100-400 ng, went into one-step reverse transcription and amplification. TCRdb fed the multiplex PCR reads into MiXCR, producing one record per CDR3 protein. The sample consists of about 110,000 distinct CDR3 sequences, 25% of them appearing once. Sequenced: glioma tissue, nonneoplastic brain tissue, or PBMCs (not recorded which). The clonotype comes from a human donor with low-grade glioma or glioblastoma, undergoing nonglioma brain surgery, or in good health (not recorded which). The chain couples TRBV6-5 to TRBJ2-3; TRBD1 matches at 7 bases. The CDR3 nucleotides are TGTGCCAGCAGTTTCACTCAAGAGAGGACAGGTACGCAGTATTTT. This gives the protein CASSFTQERTGTQYF.